The 20 T cell receptor beta chains in this list originate from one sample, sequenced in a study of regulatory dendritic cells for organ transplantation. Measured with immunoSEQ multiplex PCR; TCRdb has only the in-frame clones, and not every one. The data hold about 38,000 clones, with about nine tenths observed a single time. The sample taken for sequencing was naive CD8+ T cells from blood. Stated subset: CD45RA+ naive T cells. The receptors stem from a human donor in good health.

The rearrangement links TRBV7-9 to TRBJ2-7; a possible D gene is TRBD2 (5 bases). This CDR3 has 15 residues. Trimming left V 8 bases short and J 3 bases short, with 20 bases between. Germline lookup yields CDR1 SEHNR and CDR2 FQNEAQ (reference sequence). The CDR3 sequence is CASGPPAGRIYEQYF. The CDR3 nucleotides read TGTGCCAGCGGACCCCCCGCGGGCAGGATCTACGAGCAGTACTTC.

The chain is built from TRBV6-1 and TRBJ2-1; either TRBD1 or TRBD2 may supply D (5 bases each). This CDR3 has 16 amino acids. V lost 3 bases to trimming and J lost 6 bases, with 18 bases between them. From germline, CDR1 is MNHNS and CDR2 SASEGT. The CDR3 coding sequence is TGTGCCAGCAGTGACCAGGGCGTTCTGGGGGTCAATGAGCAGTTCTTC. Amino acids: CASSDQGVLGVNEQFF.

V and J are TRBV1 and TRBJ1-3; TRBD1 is taken as the D call from the table, unchecked against the DNA. TRBV1 is described as a pseudogene. There are 15 residues in the CDR3. The CDR3 nucleotides are TGCACCAGCAGCCTAGGGGATAGCTCTGGAAACACCATATATTTT. Its protein product is CTSSLGDSSGNTIYF.

The V and J genes are TRBV9 and TRBJ1-5; possibly TRBD1 for D (6 bases). Looked up from germline, CDR1 is SGDLS and CDR2 is YYNGEE. CDR3 length: 15 amino acids. Trimming took off 6 bases at V and 6 bases at J, with 19 bases between the two ends. CDR3 in DNA: TGTGCCAGCAATCGAGGGGGGCGTGGGGGTCAGCCCCAGCATTTT. Translating it yields CASNRGGRGGQPQHF.

The gene calls are TRBV28 and TRBJ2-7; D is perhaps TRBD1 (6 bases). The CDR3 runs 14 residues. V lost 2 bases, J lost 2 bases, and 10 bases lay in between. CDR1 is MDHEN, CDR2 SYDVKM, per germline. CDR3 protein: CASSLTGLTYEQYF. The CDR3 DNA sequence: TGTGCCAGCAGTTTAACAGGGTTAACCTACGAGCAGTACTTC.

The chain combines TRBV27 with TRBJ1-6, with 7 bases fitting TRBD1. V shed 5 bases and J 9 bases; nucleotides not matched to a gene: 10. The CDR3 sequence is 15 residues long. CDR1 is MNHEY, CDR2 SMNVEV, per germline (reference sequence). The CDR3 bases are TGTGCCAGCAGTACCCGGGGGACAGAGTTTTCACCCCTCCACTTT. It yields the protein CASSTRGTEFSPLHF.

The V call is TRBV6-5, the J call TRBJ2-3, with D maybe TRBD1 (7 bases). Germline assignment: CDR1 MNHEY and CDR2 SVGAGI. This CDR3 has 13 amino acids. V lost 5 bases to trimming and J lost 4 bases, with 10 bases between them. This chain's CDR3 is CASSQGGADTQYF. The CDR3 DNA is TGTGCCAGCAGTCAGGGGGGCGCAGATACGCAGTATTTT.

The rearrangement links TRBV9 to TRBJ2-1, with 7 bases identical to TRBD1. This CDR3 has 12 amino acids. Germline V gene sequence: CDR1 SGDLS, CDR2 YYNGEE. V lost 3 bases to trimming and J lost 10 bases; unmatched junction nucleotides: 4. As DNA, the CDR3 is TGTGCCAGCAGCGACAGGGGTAGGGAGCAGTTCTTC. As protein: CASSDRGREQFF.

The rearrangement links TRBV4-3 to TRBJ2-1; possible D gene TRBD1, 5 bases. This CDR3 region has 15 residues. Germline-derived CDR1 and CDR2 are LGHNA and YSLEER. The V end was cut by 0 bases, the J end by 0 bases, with 6 bases between. The CDR3 bases are TGCGCCAGCAGCCAAGAACAGGTCTCCTACAATGAGCAGTTCTTC. It translates to CASSQEQVSYNEQFF.

The chain couples TRBV11-3 to TRBJ2-7; D is undetermined. The CDR3 has 13 amino acids. The ends were cut back, 5 bases at V and 2 bases at J, with 10 bases in the middle. Germline V gene lookup returns CDR1 SGHNT and CDR2 YENEEA. The CDR3 DNA reads TGTGCCAGCAGCCCGGAACGTCCCTACGAGCAGTACTTC. Residues: CASSPERPYEQYF. The entire variable domain, with the rest obtained from reference TRBV11-3 and TRBJ2-7, is as follows: EAGVVQSPRYKIIEKKQPVAFWCNPISGHNTLYWYLQNLGQGPELLIRYENEEAVDDSQLPKDRFSAERLKGVDSTLKIQPAELGDSAVYLCASSPERPYEQYFGPGTRLTVT.

This clone has a handful of counts. The genes are TRBV30 and TRBJ1-5; D gene ambiguous. The CDR3 runs 13 residues. Trimming stripped 0 bases from V and 4 bases from J, with 7 bases between. The germline CDR1 and CDR2 sequences are GTSNPN and SVGIG (reference sequence). The CDR3 DNA is TGTGCCTGGAGTGTATTGGGGAATCAGCCCCAGCATTTT. It yields the protein CAWSVLGNQPQHF.

The chain links TRBV11-2 to TRBJ2-5; D may correspond to TRBD1 or TRBD2 (5 bases each). The V gene's germline CDR1 is SGHAT and CDR2 FQNNGV. CDR3 length equals 14 residues. Trimming removed 4 bases at V and 1 base at J, with 10 bases between. This CDR3 reads CASSSGTSQETQYF. The CDR3 DNA is TGTGCCAGCAGCTCTGGGACGTCCCAAGAGACCCAGTACTTC.

This clone was recorded only once. The chain links TRBV5-1 to TRBJ2-1, with TRBD2 matching 10 bases. The CDR3 totals 14 residues. The V gene's germline CDR1 is SGHRS and CDR2 YFSETQ. The V gene end was trimmed by 5 bases and the J gene end by 10 bases; junction bases not matched to a gene: 9. The CDR3 loop is CASRETSGTREQFF. The CDR3 DNA is TGCGCCAGCAGGGAAACTAGCGGGACAAGAGAGCAGTTCTTC.

In DNA form, the CDR3 reads TGTGCCAGCAGTACCAGACGGGGGTTCGGGTCGGATACGCAGTATTTT. This encodes CASSTRRGFGSDTQYF. The rearrangement joins TRBV27 to TRBJ2-3; a possible D gene is TRBD2 (6 bases). This CDR3 region has 16 residues. V was clipped by 5 bases and J by 6 bases, with 21 bases between them. CDR1 is MNHEY, CDR2 SMNVEV, per germline (reference sequence).

This clone was seen a few times. The rearrangement uses TRBV4-1 and TRBJ2-2; D is unclear. V was trimmed by 1 base and J by 8 bases, leaving 11 bases between them. The germline gives CDR1 MGHRA, CDR2 YSYEKL. This CDR3 is built from 14 residues. CDR3 nucleotide sequence: TGCGCCAGCAGCCAAGGAGTGCTGAGTGGGGAGCTGTTTTTT. It specifies CASSQGVLSGELFF.

The chain is built from TRBV2 and TRBJ2-2; weak D call: TRBD2 (6 bases). Germline V CDR1 and CDR2: SNHLY, FYNNEI. V shed 8 bases and J shed 8 bases, with 9 bases lying between them. This CDR3 contains 11 residues. The CDR3 protein is CASGGGGELFF. The CDR3 nucleotides read TGTGCCAGCGGGGGAGGTGGGGAGCTGTTTTTT.

The chain combines TRBV4-3 with TRBJ2-7; D is possibly TRBD1 or TRBD2 (5 bases each). The germline CDR1 and CDR2 sequences are LGHNA and YSLEER. The CDR3 is 15 residues long. Deletions cut 4 bases from V and 3 bases from J, with 16 bases between. The CDR3 protein is CASSPTRGSDYEQYF. As DNA, the CDR3 is TGCGCCAGCAGCCCGACCCGGGGCAGCGACTACGAGCAGTACTTC.

The chain recombines TRBV27 with TRBJ1-2, with 7 bases aligning to TRBD1. The germline CDR1 and CDR2 sequences are MNHEY and SMNVEV (reference sequence). V lost 8 bases and J lost 5; bases outside the gene matches: 14. This CDR3 is 15 amino acids long. The CDR3 DNA sequence: TGTGCCAGCGGACCACAGGGGACAGTGAGATATGGCTACACCTTC. The encoded protein is CASGPQGTVRYGYTF.

The chain links TRBV7-3 to TRBJ2-3, with TRBD2 matching 10 bases. The CDR3 runs 14 residues. The J segment lost 2 bases and the V segment lost 6 bases, leaving 2 bases of the junction unmatched. CDR1 and CDR2 (germline): SGHTA, FQGTGA. The chain's CDR3 is CASRTSGYTDTQYF. The CDR3 coding sequence is TGTGCCAGCAGGACTAGCGGGTACACAGATACGCAGTATTTT.

The chain carries TRBV27 and TRBJ1-5; D ambiguous. The CDR3 consists of 12 residues. V gave up 4 bases and J gave up 7 bases, with 8 bases separating them. Germline loops: CDR1 MNHEY, CDR2 SMNVEV (reference sequence). The CDR3 sequence: CASSYAGQPQHF. Here the CDR3 DNA reads TGTGCCAGCAGTTATGCGGGCCAGCCCCAGCATTTT.